This T cell receptor (beta chain) was observed in a study of radiation and T cells in renal cell carcinoma. Trimming took 6 bases from V and 6 from J; bases not matched to a gene: 2. Germline lookup yields CDR1 SNHLY and CDR2 FYNNEI. The length of the CDR3 is 13 residues. This table comes from immunoSEQ multiplex PCR, and its TCRdb copy is limited to in-frame clones, with some not included. The table has some 97,000 clones, approximately 82% seen once; the top ten hold around 7.9%. The time point denotes: blood 4 weeks post-SBRT, at nephrectomy. Treatment in this sample: 15 Gy SBRT to primary tumor, nephrectomy 4 weeks later. Radiation-treated patients gave blood at baseline, week 2 and week 4.

The sequence derives from a man in his sixties with renal cell carcinoma. The V call is TRBV2, the J call TRBJ1-5; 10 bases line up with TRBD1. The sample here was blood, taken from a patient whose treatment included radiotherapy and nephrectomy. The CDR3 sequence is CASRTGGVQPQHF. The CDR3 region has the DNA TGTGCCAGCAGGACAGGGGGCGTTCAGCCCCAGCATTTT.